A single sample gave rise to the 15 T cell receptor beta chains below, sequenced in a study of T cell repertoires in cytomegalovirus infection. TCRdb re-derived calls from the reads in MiXCR, one entry per CDR3 protein. The sample includes about 490,000 distinct CDR3 sequences, about a quarter of them seen just once. Sequencing used PBMCs. All receptors come from a human donor in good health (CMV status not recorded). Some clones in this sample may be carry-over from other donors' samples.

The chain is built from TRBV6-2 or TRBV6-3 and TRBJ2-1; the D is unclear. This CDR3 region has 13 residues. CDR1 is MNHEY, CDR2 SVGEGT, per germline. V lost 2 bases and J 5 bases, leaving 7 bases between the germline ends. The CDR3 DNA is TGTGCCAGCAGTTACGGACGGCACAATGAGCAGTTCTTC. This gives the protein CASSYGRHNEQFF.

This clonotype has only a few counts. The rearrangement links TRBV5-5 to TRBJ2-7; TRBD1 matches at 9 bases. Germline V gene sequence: CDR1 SGHKS, CDR2 YYEKEE (reference sequence). Trimming removed 0 bases from V and 6 bases from J; junction bases left unmatched: 7. CDR3 length: 15 amino acids. CDR3 coding DNA: TGTGCCAGCAGCTTGGGTGTACAGGGGGCCGGCGAGCAGTACGTC. Its translation is CASSLGVQGAGEQYV.

With regard to this clonotype: An end of the junction does not agree with germline; a read error may underlie this. The rearrangement uses TRBV6-6 and TRBJ2-3; no reliable D call. CDR1 is MNHNY and CDR2 is SVGAGI in the germline V gene (reference sequence). The CDR3 extends over 15 amino acids. The CDR3 nucleotides read TGTGCCAACAGTTACTCAGGTTTACTCACAGATACGCAGTATTTT. It yields the protein CANSYSGLLTDTQYF.

This clonotype was recorded many times. The CDR3 is CASSLLAGGPFDEQFF. The CDR3, as DNA: TGTGCCAGCAGTTTGTTAGCGGGAGGGCCGTTTGATGAGCAGTTCTTC. The chain couples TRBV6-2 or TRBV6-3 to TRBJ2-1; TRBD2 matches at 11 bases. Per the germline V gene, CDR1 is MNHEY and CDR2 is SVGEGT. With 4 bases clipped from V and 8 bases from J, the junction kept 10 bases outside the gene matches. The CDR3 covers 16 residues.

This clonotype was seen more than once but under ten times. V is TRBV6-2 or TRBV6-3 and J is TRBJ2-1; D unresolved. CDR1 and CDR2 from the germline V gene are MNHEY and SVGEGT. The germline V and J ends were trimmed by 7 bases and 4 bases, with 14 bases remaining between them. The CDR3 is made up of 14 amino acids. CDR3 protein: CASNPSLLYNEQFF. The CDR3 region has the DNA TGTGCCAGCAATCCGAGCCTCCTTTACAATGAGCAGTTCTTC.

The chain has TRBV18 and TRBJ1-6, with D unresolved. V was cut by 1 base and J by 6 bases, with 7 bases left in between. The CDR3 extends over 14 amino acids. CDR1 and CDR2 from the germline V gene are KGHSH and LQKENI. CDR3 protein: CASSPRNGNSPLHF. The CDR3 DNA reads as TGTGCCAGCTCACCACGGAATGGTAATTCACCCCTCCACTTT.

The chain is built from TRBV7-9 and TRBJ1-1, with D unresolved. V dropped 7 bases and J dropped 0 bases, with 9 bases sitting between them. The CDR3 runs 13 residues. The germline gives CDR1 SEHNR, CDR2 FQNEAQ (reference sequence). The CDR3 sequence is CASNGAMNTEAFF. The DNA for the CDR3 is TGTGCCAGCAACGGAGCGATGAACACTGAAGCTTTCTTT.

The chain couples TRBV27 to TRBJ2-1; 8 bases fit TRBD1. The J segment lost 6 bases and the V segment lost 5 bases, leaving 6 bases of the junction unmatched. The CDR3 has 14 amino acids. Germline V gene sequence: CDR1 MNHEY, CDR2 SMNVEV (reference sequence). CDR3 sequence: CASSLRTGFNEQFF. The CDR3 nucleotides are TGTGCCAGCAGTCTACGGACAGGGTTCAATGAGCAGTTCTTC.

V usage is TRBV20-1 and J usage is TRBJ2-4; 12 bases match TRBD2. Germline V gene lookup returns CDR1 DFQATT and CDR2 SNEGSKA (reference sequence). This CDR3 region has 16 residues. V gave up 6 bases and J gave up 9 bases; unmatched junction bases: 15. The DNA of the CDR3 is TGCAGTGCCCTAGTTCTTTCTAGCGGGAGGGCCACCATTCAGTACTTC. It yields the protein CSALVLSSGRATIQYF.

V gene TRBV11-2 combines with J gene TRBJ2-7; 9 positions match TRBD1. Per germline, CDR1 SGHAT and CDR2 FQNNGV. The CDR3 loop spans 14 amino acids. Trimming removed 3 bases from V and 4 bases from J; junction bases left unmatched: 4. CDR3 in DNA: TGTGCCAGCAGCTTTGGACAGGGGAGATACGAGCAGTACTTC. Translated, it gives CASSFGQGRYEQYF.

This rearrangement joins TRBV6-1 to TRBJ2-3; 8 bases agree with TRBD2. Germline V lookup: CDR1 MNHNS, CDR2 SASEGT. The V and J ends lost 9 bases and 2 bases, in that order; junction bases with no gene match: 4. The CDR3 spans 13 residues. The CDR3 sequence is CASIAGYTDTQYF. The CDR3 DNA is TGTGCCAGTATAGCGGGATACACAGATACGCAGTATTTT.

This clonotype has just a few counts. The chain uses TRBV27 and TRBJ2-1, with a weak D call TRBD1 (6 bases). Germline assignment: CDR1 MNHEY and CDR2 SMNVEV (reference sequence). Trimming removed 7 bases at V and 0 bases at J, with 13 bases between. The CDR3 spans 15 residues. The CDR3: CASTRRGRSYNEQFF. The CDR3 DNA follows: TGTGCCAGCACCCGCAGGGGCCGCTCCTACAATGAGCAGTTCTTC.

The chain links TRBV5-1 to TRBJ2-2; 7 nucleotides agree with TRBD2. Germline V gene sequence: CDR1 SGHRS, CDR2 YFSETQ. The CDR3 extends over 15 amino acids. Losses at the gene ends were 0 bases for V and 7 bases for J; bases not matched to a gene: 6. CDR3 loop: CASSLDGEGRGELFF. The CDR3 region has the DNA TGCGCCAGCAGCTTGGATGGGGAGGGCCGCGGGGAGCTGTTTTTT.

This clonotype was counted at least ten times. The genes are TRBV7-2 and TRBJ1-2; D gene uncertain. CDR1 and CDR2 from the germline V gene are SGHTA and FQGNSA. The CDR3 is 8 amino acids. For the CDR3, the DNA is TGTGCGGCCGGGGGCTACACCTTC. Its translation: CAAGGYTF.

This clonotype was recorded many times. The V and J genes are TRBV7-6 and TRBJ2-1, with 13 bases matching TRBD2. The CDR3 has 19 residues. Germline V lookup: CDR1 SGHVS, CDR2 FNYEAQ. J gave up 0 bases and V 8 bases, and 13 bases lay outside the gene matches. As DNA, the CDR3 is TGTGCCAGCGGCAACACGGGACTAGCGGGATTGAGCTCCTACAATGAGCAGTTCTTC. Protein: CASGNTGLAGLSSYNEQFF.